This T cell receptor (beta chain) stems from a study of response to subunit inactivated influenza vaccine. Points from the study as a whole: The study's authors posited that every seasonal influenza vaccination enlists few new T cells.

Turning to this clonotype: The antigen remains unidentified.

TCRdb redid the calling of the RT-PCR reads with MiXCR, one entry per CDR3 protein. Of some 600,000 distinct CDR3 sequences detected, about 15% appear once; the ten largest clones hold 7.5% to 9%. V lost 4 bases to trimming and J lost 4 bases, with 13 bases between them. CDR3 length: 15 residues. The germline V gene has CDR1 LGHDT and CDR2 YNNKEL (reference sequence). The receptor was isolated from a middle-aged man who received an inactivated influenza vaccine. V and J are TRBV3-1 and TRBJ2-2; perhaps TRBD2 as D (7 bases). This specimen was PBMCs from blood, taken 14 days before vaccination. The DNA for the CDR3 is TGTGCCAGCAGCCCACGGGGGGCGATCACCGGGGAGCTGTTTTTT. It translates to CASSPRGAITGELFF.